This TCR beta chain was identified in a study of neurological immune-mediated disorders. Study-wide results and limits: Expanded clones shared no identical CDR3 amino acid sequences across subjects, which suggested private TCR-beta repertoires in all groups. One related-CDR3 cluster, which may be a signature, held the repertoires of 18 of 34 multiple sclerosis patients after phylogenetic grouping.

The table lists this clonotype with many counts. What it recognizes is unknown. V lost 0 bases to trimming and J lost 7 bases; unmatched junction nucleotides: 7. The CDR3 spans 14 residues. Germline loops: CDR1 DFQATT, CDR2 SNEGSKA (reference sequence). Specified time point: longitudinal time-point 1 (baseline). The cDNA was synthesized by means of template-switch 5'RACE, which was carried out with 10-nucleotide random UMIs. Over 200 million TCR-beta sequences from 15-18 subjects came out of each sequencing run. A single record per CDR3 protein comes from TCRdb applying MiXCR to the 5' RACE reads. The sample lists tens of thousands of distinct CDR3 sequences, around 3.1% seen once, with more than 7.5% in the top ten.

The specimen sequenced was PBMCs. This chain links TRBV20-1 with TRBJ2-5; the match to TRBD2 covers 8 bases. This TCR came from a woman in her sixties with multiple sclerosis. CDR3 DNA sequence: TGCAGTGCTAGAGATGGGACTAGTCATGGGACCCAGTACTTC. Protein: CSARDGTSHGTQYF.